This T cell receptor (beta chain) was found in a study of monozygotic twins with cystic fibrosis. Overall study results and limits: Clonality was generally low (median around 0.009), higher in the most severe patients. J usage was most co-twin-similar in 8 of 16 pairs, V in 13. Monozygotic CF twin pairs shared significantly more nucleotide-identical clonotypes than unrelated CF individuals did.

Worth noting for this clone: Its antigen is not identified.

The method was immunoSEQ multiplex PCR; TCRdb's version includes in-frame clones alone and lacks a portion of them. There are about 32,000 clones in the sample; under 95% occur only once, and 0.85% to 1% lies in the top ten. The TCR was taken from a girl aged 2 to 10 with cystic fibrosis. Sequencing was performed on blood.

CDR3 in DNA: TGTGCCAGCAACCGTCGGACCATATATTTT. Translated, it gives CASNRRTIYF. The rearrangement uses TRBV19 and TRBJ1-3; D gene uncertain. V was trimmed by 9 bases and J by 10 bases, leaving 10 bases between them. The CDR3 has 10 residues. The germline V gene encodes CDR1 LNHDA and CDR2 SQIVND (reference sequence).